This entry concerns a single T cell receptor (beta chain). This specimen belongs to a study of PD-1 blockade in classical Hodgkin lymphoma. Produced via immunoSEQ multiplex PCR; TCRdb's table is partial and in-frame only. The sample holds 20,000 to 30,000 clones, about 83% seen once. Each patient's relapse followed autologous stem cell transplantation, and brentuximab vedotin exposure varied. Reported best responses ranged across complete response, partial response or progressive disease. V was pared by 8 bases and J by 2 bases, with 12 bases of the junction left unmatched. CDR1 is SNHLY and CDR2 is FYNNEI in the germline V gene. This CDR3 has 16 residues.

Sequenced here: peripheral blood mononuclear cells (PBMCs), sampled before the second cycle of nivolumab. V and J are TRBV2 and TRBJ2-1, with 7 bases that match TRBD2. The clonotype comes from a human donor with classical Hodgkin lymphoma. The CDR3: CASLGVGGSTYNEQFF. CDR3 bases: TGTGCCAGCCTCGGGGTAGGCGGGAGTACCTACAATGAGCAGTTCTTC.